This entry describes one T cell receptor (beta chain). Its target antigen remains unknown. Base qualities are missing; no much larger clone stands one base away. The germline V gene specifies SQVTM as CDR1 and ANQGSEA as CDR2. From the cysteine through the phenylalanine, the CDR3 covers 14 amino acids. The sequence is cut down to CDR3 DNA, 42 bases in frame from base 1. V is pruned by 6 bases and J by 5 bases, leaving 6 bases of the junction without a gene match. This sample is drawn from a study of cytomegalovirus exposure and HLA in healthy donors (dated by TCRdb to 2015 to 2018). With regard to the full study: According to an earlier analysis of around 600 of the donors, about 179 million T cells yielded 95 million to 140 million unique TCR beta sequences and approximately 300 Gb of sequence data. Using immunosequencing, the study profiled T cell repertoires from about 620 subjects and related those repertoires to cytomegalovirus serostatus. Besides the first cohort of some 670 subjects, a separate validation cohort made up of roughly 120 different subjects was used. Genome-wide SNP genotypes for about 65% of the roughly 670 donors were used in a later genetic analysis, which treated that subset as a discovery cohort. The number of typed donors differed by locus: about 629-640 for A, B, C, DRB1 and DQB1; about 520 for DQA1; 606 for DPA1; and about 450 for DPB1. Five DR-DQ haplotypes were handled as single units for association and clustering, since linkage in the cohort was strong. All discovery cohort repertoires had been generated using a single sequencing platform. The study was designed to test whether signatures of past pathogen exposure could be identified by cataloging public T cell receptors. A later analysis re-examined previously published TCR beta repertoires from roughly 720 donors and added high-resolution HLA genotyping to investigate patterns of TCR occurrence. The genetic ancestry cluster associated with self-reported Caucasian donors included 81% of the roughly 410 genotyped donors. Alongside the repertoire data, information on donor age, sex, ethnicity and CMV serostatus was compiled. Class I and class II HLA loci were covered by the typing at four-digit resolution. On average, around 230,000 unique TCR beta nucleotide sequences were sequenced per donor among 398 genotyped donors of the cohort, with 15% to 20% of those sequences being non-productive. An early release covering about 600 HLA-typed donors comprised approximately 300 gigabases of sequencing data and around 85 million unique TCR sequences. To predict cytomegalovirus infection status, the study combined high-throughput TCR immunosequencing, statistical association of individual TCRs with disease status, and machine learning. In the later analysis, no new phenotypic data were used to find candidate immune exposures; instead, reliance was placed on TCR beta sequences and their occurrence across donors. An earlier analysis of nearly 600 of the donors applied high-throughput TCR beta sequencing to assess whether each TCR beta V gene segment acted as functional or pseudogenic. Study-wide findings and limitations: V-gene and J-gene trimming of TCR beta chains was associated with a missense DCLRE1C variant in a later genetic analysis, and the association was replicated in an independent cohort. Linkage disequilibrium might explain the correlated functional status among segregating V segments, but an unknown experimental factor could not be excluded. Specific HLA alleles were associated with 15,000 to 20,000 TCR beta sequences at a false discovery rate of 0.05 in a later analysis. Sequencing depth was assumed to be roughly uniform across donors in the presence/absence analyses, though that assumption may not hold. In vitro tests confirmed that three of the cytomegalovirus-associated TCR beta chains recognize cytomegalovirus antigens. A group of highly shared sequence variants was considered likely to be a technical artifact of the sequencing pipeline. According to a later analysis, TCR association rates differed among HLA loci, with DRB1 alleles showing the most associated TCRs and HLA-C alleles showing the fewest. In this cohort, only TCR beta chains were sequenced, and detectable features were limited by the absence of alpha or paired-chain data. A total of fewer than 200 TCR beta chains were listed by the study as associated with cytomegalovirus. In a later analysis, several top co-occurrence clusters were reported to appear linked to parvovirus B19, influenza, CMV and Epstein-Barr virus. Over 15 rarely observed V segments, including chromosome 9 orphons, were excluded from the earlier analysis of just under 600 of the donors because counts were too low. In a later genetic analysis, fewer N-insertions in productive TCRs were reported among donors in an Asian-associated ancestry cluster than the roughly 700-donor mean. In an earlier analysis of approximately 590 of the donors, most TCR beta V segments appeared in productive rearrangements about 87% or about 30% of the time, broadly matching IMGT annotations. The 87-base-pair reads could not distinguish some IMGT-functional V segments, including TRBV6-2 and TRBV6-3, so those segments were excluded. Assigning TCR associations to individual alleles was difficult when HLA alleles, especially DR and DQ, strongly co-occurred. The classifier was reported to diagnose cytomegalovirus status with high specificity and sensitivity in both the original and validation cohorts. A later analysis found that most CMV-associated TCR beta chains appeared HLA-restricted, with HLA associations seemingly driven largely by CMV exposure. Across donors, most TCR sequences were observed very rarely, whereas some public TCRs were present in many individuals. Immune exposure information for the cohort was limited to CMV serostatus. In a later analysis, HLA-associated TCR beta chains showed more clonal expansion and lower generation probabilities than non-associated chains that were equally common. Because some donors lacked HLA typing at each locus, the association tests relied only on the typed subset. The authors suggested that the approach could potentially be generalized to other disease states and immunological phenotypes. A further reported finding was that TCR beta sequences accurately predicted the HLA-A and HLA-B alleles for most subjects in the first cohort.

The cohort consisted of approximately 670 healthy bone marrow donors. At the time of sampling, all cohort members were nominally healthy, though unrecorded immune exposures were likely present. The donor was CMV seropositive and was included in the group of 250 to 350 seropositive cohort members. Every donor gave a peripheral blood sample, and the peripheral blood mononuclear cells from that sample were used for TCR beta sequencing. Genomic DNA extraction from the blood cell samples was performed with the Qiagen DNeasy Blood Extraction Kit. Library preparation employed the immunoSEQ multiplex PCR assay. For the multiplex PCR, a mixture combining 60 forward primers for TCR Vbeta segments and 13 reverse primers for TCR Jbeta segments was used. The CDR3 region of rearranged TCR beta genes was amplified from genomic DNA with a multiplex PCR assay. The Illumina HiSeq System was used to sequence the amplified TCR beta libraries as 87-base-pair reads. The source study handled its data this way. A later analysis tallied approximately 87 million unique TCR beta chains across the 640 or so repertoires, and about 12 million of those chains were shared by two or more donors. Raw reads were error-corrected and collapsed into unique sequences by a nearest-neighbor algorithm in which closely related sequences were merged to remove PCR and sequencing errors. Alignment of CDR3 sequences to IMGT reference sequences was used to assign V, D and J gene segments. For a sequence to be retained, at least a six-nucleotide match to both a V gene segment and a J gene segment was required. A rearrangement was called productive if the CDR3 had no stop codons and remained in frame with V and J, and every other rearrangement was called non-productive. Following IMGT convention, CDR3 was defined as the stretch from the second conserved V-encoded cysteine up to the conserved J-encoded phenylalanine. Sequences without an unambiguous match to a single V gene segment were excluded from the earlier analysis of approximately 600 of the donors. An earlier analysis of several hundred of the donors called V segments functional above 56.7% productive rearrangements and segregating when the between-donor standard deviation exceeded 5%. To diagnose cytomegalovirus status from the catalog of TCR beta chain sequences, a statistical classification framework was built. V and J gene assignment, in a later analysis, came from comparing TCR nucleotide sequences with IMGT/GENE-DB human TR gene sequences. The TCRdist pipeline was used in a later analysis to assign CDR3 sequences and most-parsimonious VDJ recombination scenarios. In a later analysis, each TCR beta chain was defined by its CDR3 amino acid sequence together with its V-gene family, and reads without a unique V-gene family were excluded. A later analysis removed 592 highly shared, low-generation-probability nucleotide sequences to deal with suspected cross-contamination and a sequencing artifact. A later analysis calculated a clonal expansion index for each public chain from normalized within-repertoire ranks of inferred template counts. In a later analysis, generation probabilities were computed with a VDJ recombination model fitted to out-of-frame rearrangements, and the resulting probabilities were checked against IGoR. Hypergeometric tests were used in a later analysis to score TCR-TCR, TCR-HLA and TCR-CMV co-occurrence, with a repertoire-size bias correction applied to the TCR pairs. False discovery rates were estimated in a later analysis by permuting HLA or CMV assignments 20 times. A later analysis grouped co-occurring TCRs with DBSCAN, adding TCRdist sequence similarity when clustering within HLA-allele-positive subsets. Repertoires with fewer than 30,000 or more than 120,000 public chains, plus five repertoires with anomalous nucleotide sharing, were excluded from co-occurrence clustering. TCRdb took this table from immuneACCESS and kept in-frame rearrangements with V and J called. Such tables lack part of the clones; where checked against another copy, unresolved V genes explain under half of the gap, and the rest is unexplained. Clone size and the V and J calls come from that table; the DNA yielded D and trimming. The sample includes 96,000 or so clones, with about four fifths observed a single time. About 14% of the sample is taken by the ten largest.

The sequenced sample was PBMCs. The sequence came from a woman in her 70s in good health and CMV-seropositive. The chain links TRBV29-1 with TRBJ2-5, and TRBD2 aligns with 13 junction nucleotides. The DNA is as follows: TGCAGCGTGCGGACTAGCGGGAGCACTGAGACCCAGTACTTC. Its amino acids are CSVRTSGSTETQYF.